Presented here are 32 T cell receptor beta chains from one specimen sequenced in a study of T cell responses to AZD1222 COVID-19 vaccine. This table comes from immunoSEQ multiplex PCR, and its TCRdb copy is limited to in-frame clones, with some not included. This table has approximately 180,000 clones, around 90% appearing once. The input for sequencing was peripheral blood, taken on day 0 of AZD1222 vaccination. These receptors all come from an adult in good health.

The gene calls are TRBV6-5 and TRBJ2-2, with D unresolved. This CDR3 has 14 amino acids. The V end was cut by 7 bases, the J end by 0 bases, with 9 bases between. The V gene's germline CDR1 is MNHEY and CDR2 SVGAGI. The CDR3 loop reads CASTVGPNTGELFF. The CDR3 DNA reads as TGTGCCAGCACAGTGGGTCCGAACACCGGGGAGCTGTTTTTT.

This clone was observed a few times. V is TRBV30 and J is TRBJ1-1; D call uncertain. Germline V gene lookup returns CDR1 GTSNPN and CDR2 SVGIG (reference sequence). This CDR3 contains 12 residues. Trimming took off 4 bases at V and 1 base at J, with 7 bases between the two ends. CDR3 in DNA: TGTGCCTGGAAACGAGAGAACACTGAAGCTTTCTTT. Protein: CAWKRENTEAFF.

The J gene is TRBJ1-4, the V gene TRBV6-5, with 8 bases lining up with TRBD1. CDR3 length equals 14 residues. The germline V gene encodes CDR1 MNHEY and CDR2 SVGAGI. V lost 5 bases and J lost 8; bases outside the gene matches: 7. The CDR3 is CASSPDRGGEKLFF. CDR3 in DNA: TGTGCCAGCAGTCCAGACAGGGGAGGAGAAAAACTGTTTTTT.

This sequence joins TRBV6-1 and TRBJ2-7; a possible D gene is TRBD2 (7 bases). This CDR3 has 15 amino acids. The ends were cut back, 0 bases at V and 7 bases at J, with 16 bases in the middle. CDR1 is MNHNS, CDR2 SASEGT, per germline. Written as DNA, the CDR3 is TGTGCCAGCAGTGAAGCTCGGGGGGCGGTATGGGAGCAGTACTTC. Its translation: CASSEARGAVWEQYF.

The chain couples TRBV15 to TRBJ2-3; 13 nucleotides match TRBD2. The germline CDR1 and CDR2 sequences are LNHNV and YYDKDF (reference sequence). This CDR3 spans 19 amino acids. The V and J ends lost 1 base and 5 bases, in that order; junction bases with no gene match: 12. CDR3 loop: CATSRVHPRLAGGGDTQYF. The CDR3 DNA follows: TGTGCCACCAGCAGAGTCCACCCCAGACTAGCGGGAGGCGGAGATACGCAGTATTTT.

This chain uses TRBV6-6 with TRBJ2-1; TRBD1 matches at 8 bases. The CDR3 is 15 residues long. V trimming: 6 bases; J trimming: 5 bases; junction bases outside the gene matches: 9. CDR1 and CDR2 from the germline V gene are MNHNY and SVGAGI (reference sequence). The CDR3, as DNA: TGTGCCAGCAGGCGAGACAGGGGACAAAACAATGAGCAGTTCTTC. This sequence encodes CASRRDRGQNNEQFF.

V usage is TRBV6-5 and J usage is TRBJ2-7; TRBD1 aligns across 9 bases. The CDR3 has 13 amino acids. The V gene end was trimmed by 8 bases and the J gene end by 6 bases; junction bases not matched to a gene: 8. In germline, CDR1 is MNHEY, CDR2 SVGAGI. In DNA, the CDR3 is TGTGCCAGCTCCCGGGGACAGGGAAGCGAGCAGTACTTC. Its protein product is CASSRGQGSEQYF.

V gene TRBV2 combines with J gene TRBJ1-1; D is undetermined. The CDR3 is 13 residues long. The germline V and J ends were trimmed by 10 bases and 3 bases, with 15 bases remaining between them. Germline CDR1 reads SNHLY; CDR2 reads FYNNEI. CDR3: CATGDGVDTEAFF. CDR3 DNA sequence: TGTGCCACCGGGGATGGGGTTGACACTGAAGCTTTCTTT.

J is TRBJ2-1 and V is TRBV20-1, with D perhaps TRBD1 (5 bases). The ends were cut back, 0 bases at V and 9 bases at J, with 6 bases in the middle. This CDR3 has 11 residues. CDR1 is DFQATT and CDR2 is SNEGSKA in the germline V gene (reference sequence). CDR3: CSARETVEQFF. The CDR3 DNA reads TGCAGTGCTAGAGAGACAGTTGAGCAGTTCTTC.

This sequence joins TRBV30 and TRBJ1-3, with a possible D match to TRBD1 (6 bases). Per germline, CDR1 GTSNPN and CDR2 SVGIG (reference sequence). The CDR3 runs 14 residues. V lost 2 bases to trimming and J lost 0 bases, with 8 bases between them. The CDR3 sequence is CAWSRDTSGNTIYF. CDR3 nucleotides: TGTGCCTGGAGTCGGGACACCTCTGGAAACACCATATATTTT. Full variable domain (outside the CDR3, taken from reference TRBV30 and TRBJ1-3): SQTIHQWPATLVQPVGSPLSLECTVEGTSNPNLYWYRQAAGRGLQLLFYSVGIGQISSEVPQNLSASRPQDRQFILSSKKLLLSDSGFYLCAWSRDTSGNTIYFGEGSWLTVV.

The chain employs TRBV18 and TRBJ1-1; 7 bases are shared with TRBD1. The germline V gene encodes CDR1 KGHSH and CDR2 LQKENI. V was pared by 2 bases and J by 1 base, with 4 bases of the junction left unmatched. The CDR3 is 15 residues long. The CDR3 spells CASSPRGPRNTEAFF. For the CDR3, the DNA is TGTGCCAGCTCACCAAGGGGGCCACGGAACACTGAAGCTTTCTTT.

CDR3 DNA sequence: TGCGCCAGCAGCTTGGACTTCAGGGGCACTGAAGCTTTCTTT. Its translation: CASSLDFRGTEAFF. The J gene is TRBJ1-1, the V gene TRBV5-1; the D gene is possibly TRBD1 (6 bases). V was clipped by 0 bases and J by 4 bases, with 10 bases between them. The germline CDR1 and CDR2 sequences are SGHRS and YFSETQ. The CDR3 consists of 14 residues.

The J gene is TRBJ1-6, the V gene TRBV13; D is unresolved. Trimming took 8 bases from V and 7 from J, leaving 9 bases between them. The CDR3 covers 12 residues. Looked up from germline, CDR1 is PRHDT and CDR2 is FYEKMQ (reference sequence). The CDR3 coding sequence is TGTGCCAGCCGCCGGGAGAATTCACCCCTCCACTTT. This encodes CASRRENSPLHF.

This clone was recorded a few times. The V call is TRBV18, the J call TRBJ2-7; 9 positions agree with TRBD2. This CDR3 is 15 amino acids long. The V and J ends lost 6 bases and 0 bases, in that order; junction bases with no gene match: 6. CDR1 and CDR2 from the germline V gene are KGHSH and LQKENI. The CDR3 DNA sequence: TGTGCCAGCTCCCGAAGGACTAGCGACTCCTACGAGCAGTACTTC. The encoded protein is CASSRRTSDSYEQYF.

The rearrangement joins TRBV5-1 to TRBJ2-7; D unresolved. The germline CDR1 and CDR2 sequences are SGHRS and YFSETQ. This CDR3 has 16 amino acids. V lost 2 bases, J lost 4 bases, and 19 bases lay in between. The CDR3 sequence is CASSLLPLPTSYEQYF. Here the CDR3 DNA reads TGCGCCAGCAGCTTACTCCCTCTCCCAACTTCGTACGAGCAGTACTTC.

This clone was seen more than once but under ten times. This chain connects TRBV7-7 to TRBJ2-5, with D tentatively TRBD1 or TRBD2 (5 bases each). CDR1 is SSHAT and CDR2 is FNYEAQ in the germline V gene (reference sequence). The CDR3 loop spans 14 amino acids. Trimming cost V 0 bases and J 3 bases, with 8 bases left between them. The DNA for the CDR3 is TGTGCCAGCAGCTTAGCGGGACCGAAAGAGACCCAGTACTTC. It yields the protein CASSLAGPKETQYF.

The genes are TRBV18 and TRBJ2-7; 9 nucleotides agree with TRBD1. The J segment lost 0 bases and the V segment lost 6 bases, leaving 6 bases of the junction unmatched. The germline CDR1 and CDR2 sequences are KGHSH and LQKENI. The CDR3 consists of 15 residues. The CDR3 nucleotides read TGTGCCAGCTCGAACCCGGGACAGGGCTCCTACGAGCAGTACTTC. This sequence encodes CASSNPGQGSYEQYF.

V usage is TRBV6-5 and J usage is TRBJ1-4; 7 nucleotides align to TRBD1. V gave up 7 bases and J gave up 8 bases; unmatched junction bases: 10. Per the germline V gene, CDR1 is MNHEY and CDR2 is SVGAGI. The CDR3 runs to 14 residues. Here the CDR3 reads CASTSQGIGEKLFF. CDR3 DNA sequence: TGTGCCAGCACTTCACAGGGGATAGGGGAAAAACTGTTTTTT.

This chain links TRBV3-1 (or the pseudogene TRBV3-2) with TRBJ2-2, with 7 bases fitting TRBD1. The trim removed 0 bases at V and 6 bases at J, leaving 10 bases unmatched. In germline, CDR1 is LGHDT, CDR2 YNNKEL (reference sequence). CDR3 size: 17 residues. The DNA of the CDR3 is TGTGCCAGCAGCCAAGAAATCCAGGGGGTAAGGGCCGGGGAGCTGTTTTTT. Translating it yields CASSQEIQGVRAGELFF.

J is TRBJ2-1 and V is TRBV21-1; whether TRBD2, the table's D call, matches the DNA was not checked. TRBV21-1 is assigned pseudogene status. The CDR3 loop spans 15 amino acids. CDR3 region: CASSTGLGEDNEQFF. The CDR3 coding sequence is TGTGCCAGCAGCACGGGACTGGGGGAAGACAATGAGCAGTTCTTC.

The rearrangement joins TRBV4-1 to TRBJ1-1, with 9 nucleotides matching TRBD1. The V gene's germline CDR1 is MGHRA and CDR2 YSYEKL. J gave up 7 bases and V 2 bases, and 5 bases lay outside the gene matches. This CDR3 has 14 amino acids. The CDR3 coding sequence is TGCGCCAGCAGCCAATGGGGACAGGGCGGTGAAGCTTTCTTT. The encoded protein is CASSQWGQGGEAFF.

This chain uses TRBV18 with TRBJ2-7; 7 bases agree with TRBD2. The germline gives CDR1 KGHSH, CDR2 LQKENI. The trim removed 1 base at V and 3 bases at J, leaving 3 bases unmatched. CDR3 length equals 14 residues. The CDR3 protein is CASSPRGGGYEQYF. The CDR3 nucleotides are TGTGCCAGCTCACCACGGGGGGGAGGCTACGAGCAGTACTTC.

The chain has TRBV10-1 and TRBJ2-1, with 8 positions matching TRBD2. After removal of 9 bases from V and 3 bases from J, the junction contained 13 bases not matched to a gene. The CDR3 spans 16 residues. Looked up from germline, CDR1 is WNHNN and CDR2 is SYGVQD (reference sequence). CDR3: CARTFIGRAHYNEQFF. CDR3 DNA: TGCGCCAGGACTTTTATCGGGAGGGCGCACTACAATGAGCAGTTCTTC.

V is TRBV19 and J is TRBJ2-2, with D uncertain. The germline V gene encodes CDR1 LNHDA and CDR2 SQIVND (reference sequence). The CDR3 spans 11 residues. Trimming pared 9 bases from V and 8 bases from J, leaving 10 bases between. This chain's CDR3 is CASLLRGELFF. The CDR3 region has the DNA TGTGCCAGCCTGCTTAGAGGGGAGCTGTTTTTT.

The chain uses TRBV11-2 and TRBJ1-6; 7 nucleotides agree with TRBD1. The germline V gene has CDR1 SGHAT and CDR2 FQNNGV. V was clipped by 1 base and J by 6 bases; unmatched bases: 3. The CDR3 contains 15 residues. The CDR3 loop is CASSLVSGGNSPLHF. The CDR3 DNA is TGTGCCAGCAGCTTAGTTTCAGGGGGTAATTCACCCCTCCACTTT.

The rearrangement uses TRBV7-2 and TRBJ1-4, with TRBD1 matching 7 bases. Germline trimming cut 1 base from V and 5 bases from J; bases unmatched to any gene: 7. Germline V lookup: CDR1 SGHTA, CDR2 FQGNSA. The CDR3 spans 16 residues. The CDR3 bases are TGTGCCAGCAGCTTAGGGGGGACAGCTAGGAATGAAAAACTGTTTTTT. Its translation: CASSLGGTARNEKLFF.

The rearrangement links TRBV6-5 to TRBJ2-7; TRBD2 matches at 7 bases. The germline V gene has CDR1 MNHEY and CDR2 SVGAGI. V shed 7 bases and J 7 bases; nucleotides not matched to a gene: 13. The CDR3 totals 14 residues. CDR3 protein: CASTSGGSFREQYF. Written as DNA, the CDR3 is TGTGCCAGCACGTCTGGCGGGAGTTTTCGTGAGCAGTACTTC.

CDR3 loop: CASSPTPGHRSSTNEKLFF. DNA for the CDR3: TGTGCCAGCAGCCCAACCCCGGGACACCGATCGTCAACTAATGAAAAACTGTTTTTT. The chain has TRBV21-1 and TRBJ1-4; the table's D call, TRBD1, was not checked against the DNA. TRBV21-1 is noted as a pseudogene. The CDR3 runs 19 residues.

This clone was counted once. This chain links TRBV19 with TRBJ1-6; TRBD1 aligns across 9 bases. This CDR3 is 13 amino acids long. CDR1 and CDR2 (germline): LNHDA, SQIVND (reference sequence). V shed 7 bases and J 7 bases; nucleotides not matched to a gene: 2. CDR3 residues: CASKGQGNSPLHF. CDR3 sequence (DNA): TGTGCCAGTAAGGGACAGGGAAATTCACCCCTCCACTTT.

The chain couples TRBV28 to TRBJ2-7; D might be TRBD2 (5 bases). There are 15 residues in the CDR3. The germline gives CDR1 MDHEN, CDR2 SYDVKM. The V gene lost 3 bases and the J gene lost 0 bases, with 12 bases spanning the gap. CDR3 sequence reads: CASSFVGSSSYEQYF. CDR3 nucleotide sequence: TGTGCCAGCAGTTTCGTAGGGAGTAGCTCCTACGAGCAGTACTTC.

This rearrangement joins TRBV19 to TRBJ2-4; either TRBD1 or TRBD2 may supply D (7 bases each). V shed 9 bases and J shed 7 bases, with 19 bases lying between them. Looked up from germline, CDR1 is LNHDA and CDR2 is SQIVND (reference sequence). The CDR3 is made up of 14 amino acids. The CDR3 protein is CASQGGGDANIQYF. The CDR3 coding sequence is TGTGCCAGCCAGGGGGGGGGCGATGCGAACATTCAGTACTTC.

The chain has TRBV18 and TRBJ1-2; TRBD1 is a possible D gene (5 bases). The ends were cut back, 3 bases at V and 4 bases at J, with 15 bases in the middle. Germline V gene lookup returns CDR1 KGHSH and CDR2 LQKENI. The length of the CDR3 is 15 residues. In DNA form, the CDR3 reads TGTGCCAGCTCACCTAACCGGGATGGGGCCTATGGCTACACCTTC. Protein sequence: CASSPNRDGAYGYTF.